This T cell receptor (beta chain) was profiled in a study of cytomegalovirus exposure and HLA in healthy donors (dated by TCRdb to 2016 to 2017). Concerning the study at large: According to an earlier analysis of several hundred of the donors, 150 million to 200 million T cells yielded approximately 120 million unique TCR beta sequences and approximately 280 Gb of sequence data. An early release covering 550 to 650 HLA-typed donors comprised approximately 290 gigabases of sequencing data and around 85 million unique TCR sequences. Among the roughly 370 genotyped donors, 75% to 90% belonged to the genetic ancestry cluster associated with self-reported Caucasian donors. The aim of the study was to test whether cataloging public T cell receptors could identify signatures of past pathogen exposure. Using immunosequencing, the study profiled T cell repertoires from 666 subjects and related those repertoires to cytomegalovirus serostatus. In addition to the first cohort of 666 subjects, a separate validation cohort of approximately 120 different subjects was used. To predict cytomegalovirus infection status, the study brought together high-throughput TCR immunosequencing, statistical association of individual TCRs with disease status, and machine learning. In a later analysis, previously published TCR beta repertoires from some 640 donors were re-analyzed and high-resolution HLA genotyping was added so that TCR occurrence patterns could be studied. In the later analysis, no new phenotypic data were used to find candidate immune exposures; instead, reliance was placed on TCR beta sequences and their occurrence across donors. To decide whether each TCR beta V gene segment behaved as functional or pseudogenic, an earlier analysis of approximately 600 of the donors relied on high-throughput TCR beta sequencing. Donor age, sex, ethnicity and CMV serostatus were collected together with the repertoire data. In a later genetic analysis, genome-wide SNP genotypes for about three fifths of the roughly 670 donors were used, and that subset was treated as a discovery cohort. All discovery cohort repertoires had been generated using a single sequencing platform. HLA typing covered class I and class II loci at four-digit resolution. The number of donors typed differed by locus, with roughly 620-630 for A, B, C, DRB1 and DQB1, roughly 520 for DQA1, 600 to 610 for DPA1, and around 450 for DPB1. Roughly 5 DR-DQ haplotypes were handled as single units for association and clustering because linkage in the cohort was strong. Among roughly 400 genotyped donors of the cohort, an average of roughly 230,000 unique TCR beta nucleotide sequences was sequenced per donor, of which 15% to 20% were non-productive.

To note about this clone: It has no known antigen specificity. The sample holds no much larger clone one base away, and base qualities are not on file.

Libraries were built with the immunoSEQ multiplex PCR assay. For the multiplex PCR, a mixture combining 60 forward primers for TCR Vbeta segments and 13 reverse primers for TCR Jbeta segments was used. The CDR3 region of rearranged TCR beta genes was amplified from genomic DNA by a multiplex PCR assay. The amplified TCR beta libraries were sequenced on the Illumina HiSeq System as 87-base-pair reads. Per the source publication's procedure: In a later analysis, some 80 million unique TCR beta chains were counted across the 500 to 700 repertoires, and roughly 11 million of these chains were shared by at least two donors. To remove PCR and sequencing errors, raw reads were error-corrected and collapsed into unique sequences using a nearest-neighbor algorithm that merged closely related sequences. CDR3 sequences were aligned to IMGT reference sequences to assign V, D and J gene segments. For a sequence to be retained, at least a six-nucleotide match to both a V gene segment and a J gene segment was required. Rearrangements were classified as productive when the CDR3 lacked stop codons and remained in frame with V and J, and all other rearrangements were classified as non-productive. Following IMGT convention, CDR3 was defined as the stretch from the second conserved V-encoded cysteine up to the conserved J-encoded phenylalanine. Sequences without an unambiguous match to a single V gene segment were excluded from the earlier analysis of about 640 of the donors. An earlier analysis of several hundred of the donors called V segments functional above 56.7% productive rearrangements and segregating when the between-donor standard deviation exceeded 5%. A statistical classification framework was developed to diagnose cytomegalovirus status using the catalog of TCR beta chain sequences. A later analysis assigned V and J genes by comparing TCR nucleotide sequences with IMGT/GENE-DB human TR gene sequences. A later analysis assigned CDR3 sequences and most-parsimonious VDJ recombination scenarios with the TCRdist pipeline. In a later analysis, each TCR beta chain was defined by its CDR3 amino acid sequence together with its V-gene family, and reads without a unique V-gene family were excluded. As a way to deal with suspected cross-contamination and a sequencing artifact, a later analysis dropped approximately 570 nucleotide sequences that were highly shared and had low generation probability. A later analysis calculated a clonal expansion index for each public chain from normalized within-repertoire ranks of inferred template counts. In a later analysis, generation probabilities were computed using a VDJ recombination model fitted to out-of-frame rearrangements, and the results were checked against IGoR. Hypergeometric tests were used in a later analysis to score TCR-TCR, TCR-HLA and TCR-CMV co-occurrence, with a repertoire-size bias correction applied to the TCR pairs. In a later analysis, false discovery rates were estimated by permuting HLA or CMV assignments 20 times. In a later analysis, co-occurring TCRs were grouped using DBSCAN, with TCRdist sequence similarity added in when clustering inside HLA-allele-positive subsets. Repertoires with fewer than 30,000 or more than 120,000 public chains were left out of co-occurrence clustering, as were five repertoires with anomalous nucleotide sharing. Entries here come from immuneACCESS through TCRdb and include only in-frame sequences with V and J called. Some clones fail to appear in such tables; in the studies checked, an unresolved V gene covers under half of the shortfall, and the cause of the remainder is unknown. The V and J calls and clone size were taken over from that table, and D and trimming were inferred from the DNA. The sample profile shows some 200,000 clones; about 76% of them were found once. Approximately 0.39% of the sample is held by the ten biggest clonotypes.

The germline V gene provides CDR1 SGHRS and CDR2 YFSETQ. The V end gives up 4 bases and the J end 4 bases, leaving 7 bases in the junction not matched to a gene. From cysteine to phenylalanine, the CDR3 is 14 amino acids long. This entry keeps only the CDR3 DNA: 42 bases, framed from base 1. In total, about 650 healthy bone marrow donors made up the cohort. At the time of sampling, all cohort members were nominally healthy, though unrecorded immune exposures were likely present. The donor tested CMV seropositive and was one of the 289 seropositive cohort members. Each donor provided a peripheral blood sample, and peripheral blood mononuclear cells were used for TCR beta sequencing. Genomic DNA extraction from the blood cell samples was performed with the Qiagen DNeasy Blood Extraction Kit. Here is what the overall study found, with its caveats: HLA typing was unavailable for some donors at each locus, so association tests used only the typed subset. In a later analysis, several top co-occurrence clusters were reported to appear linked to parvovirus B19, influenza, CMV and Epstein-Barr virus. The cohort was sequenced for TCR beta chains only, and without alpha or paired-chain data the features that could be detected were limited. In both the original and validation cohorts, the classifier was reported to diagnose cytomegalovirus status with high specificity and sensitivity. The study gave a list of around 170 TCR beta chains associated with cytomegalovirus. A later genetic analysis reported fewer N-insertions in productive TCRs among donors in an Asian-associated ancestry cluster than the approximately 700-donor mean. It was suggested by the authors that the approach could potentially be generalized to other disease states and immunological phenotypes. A later analysis found that HLA-associated TCR beta chains were more clonally expanded and had lower generation probabilities than equally common non-associated chains. In a later analysis, the rate of TCR association differed among HLA loci, with DRB1 alleles having the most associated TCRs and HLA-C alleles having the fewest. When HLA alleles, especially DR and DQ, strongly co-occurred, TCR associations were difficult to assign to individual alleles. Broadly in line with IMGT annotations, most TCR beta V segments showed up in productive rearrangements about 87% or about 30% of the time in an earlier analysis of a few hundred of the donors. Most TCR sequences were observed very rarely across donors, whereas some public TCRs were present in many individuals. A few of the identified cytomegalovirus-associated TCR beta chains were confirmed in vitro to be specific for cytomegalovirus antigens. Some IMGT-functional V segments, including TRBV6-2 and TRBV6-3, could not be told apart with the 87-base-pair reads, so those segments were excluded. Presence/absence analyses assumed roughly uniform sequencing depth across donors, an assumption that may not hold. For the cohort, immune exposure information was limited to CMV serostatus. Most CMV-associated TCR beta chains appeared to be HLA-restricted in a later analysis, and the HLA associations seemed to be driven largely by CMV exposure. Linkage disequilibrium might explain the correlated functional status among segregating V segments, but an unknown experimental factor could not be excluded. A later genetic analysis associated a missense DCLRE1C variant with V-gene and J-gene trimming of TCR beta chains, and an independent cohort replicated the association. A further reported finding was that TCR beta sequences accurately predicted the HLA-A and HLA-B alleles for most subjects in the first cohort. Because counts were too low, seventeen rarely observed V segments, including chromosome 9 orphons, were excluded from the earlier analysis of 500 to 700 of the donors. A later analysis associated 15,000 to 20,000 TCR beta sequences with specific HLA alleles at a false discovery rate of 0.05. A cluster of highly shared sequence variants was judged likely to represent a technical artifact of the sequencing pipeline.

Rearrangement joined TRBV5-1 to TRBJ2-7; 8 of the junction bases match TRBD2. What was sequenced was PBMCs. The TCR sequence derives from a male donor in good health and CMV-seropositive. The CDR3 region reads CASSASGSQYEQYF. The sequenced DNA is TGCGCCAGCAGCGCCAGCGGGAGTCAGTACGAGCAGTACTTC.